This T cell receptor beta chain originates from a study of shared clonotypes between healthy human individuals. Study details: Donors had three CD4 naive, three CD4 memory, two CD8 naive and one CD8 memory plate apiece.

Unmatched junction bases numbered 12, after V lost 7 bases and J lost 8 bases. Germline CDR1 and CDR2: SGHVS and FQNEAQ. The CDR3 loop spans 16 amino acids. This clone occurred a few times. Repertoires were generated with immunoSEQ multiplex PCR, while TCRdb's copy carries only in-frame clones and drops some. The sample holds approximately 2.5 million clones, around nine tenths seen once. J is TRBJ1-6 and V is TRBV7-8; 9 bases align to TRBD1. The sequence derives from a young man in good health. The sequenced sample consisted of naive CD4+ T cells sorted from blood. Subset: CD45RA+ positively selected. The CDR3 nucleotides are TGTGCCAGCACCCCCCGGGGACAGGGAGTCTATTCACCCCTCCACTTT. Its translation: CASTPRGQGVYSPLHF.